What follows is one TCR beta chain and its context. There is no known antigen for this receptor. No much larger clone exists at a distance of one base, and base qualities are not known. Library creation used 5' RACE. For sequencing, an Illumina HiSeq 2500 was employed. A second PCR of roughly 7 to 12 cycles was performed with a sample-barcoded 5' primer and a J-beta primer mix. A unique molecular identifier was introduced onto each TCR beta cDNA molecule by a template-switch 5' adaptor carrying 12 random nucleotides. Each sample yielded at least 2.5 million CDR3-containing paired-end reads. First-strand cDNA synthesis was performed from all RNA using the Mint cDNA synthesis kit, with priming by a TRBC-specific oligonucleotide. Following uracil-DNA glycosylase treatment, a first 18-cycle PCR with universal primers M1SS and BC2_uni_R was performed on all cDNA. In the paper's pipeline: Normalization of each sample was performed by random selection of 1 million high-quality reads, each carrying a distinct molecular identifier. Reads with shared molecular identifiers were discarded instead of being binned into consensus sequences. MiTCR, set to a Q25 quality threshold and the strictest error-elimination algorithm, was used for CDR3 identification, clonotype clustering and error correction. A nonparametric unseen species model using Euler transformation provided a lower-bound estimate of total TCR beta diversity. The public reads were reanalyzed by TCRdb: fastp trimming at Q25, MiXCR alignment, in-frame beta chains only. Each entry merges the rows of one CDR3 protein and shows their most common DNA and genes. These V and J calls originate from TCRdb's pipeline instead of the authors' own analysis. In all, the sample holds some 1.1 million distinct CDR3 sequences, and roughly two fifths of those were seen once. Of the sample, 13% falls within the top ten clones.

Donors were about 36 systemically healthy Caucasian individuals from Russia aged roughly 6 to 90 years. About 9.1 milliliters of peripheral blood were collected from each donor into EDTA-treated Vacutainer tubes. Ficoll-Paque density-gradient centrifugation was used to isolate PBMCs, with at least 7 million per sample. Trizol reagent was used to extract total RNA from PBMCs, with at least 6 micrograms per sample. The percentages of naive CD45RAhigh/CD27high T cells were determined by flow cytometry on a PBMC aliquot from every donor. Trimming at the junction amounts to 3 bases on V and 3 bases on J, and the germline ends lie 9 bases apart. The CDR3 numbers 14 residues from cysteine through phenylalanine. The CDR3 DNA has 42 bases and is translated from base 1. Based on the germline V gene (reference sequence), the CDR1 and CDR2 sequences are SEHNR and FQNEAQ. The sample belongs to a study of blood T cells in healthy people across ages (dated by TCRdb to the mid-2010s). Context from the whole study: In model experiments, template switching captured roughly one uniquely barcoded TCR beta cDNA molecule for every two T cells. To avoid experimental bias, donors of different ages were randomly spread across the sequencing lanes. To track age-related changes in TCR beta repertoire diversity, the study relied on deep sequencing normalized with unique cDNA molecular identifiers. Two additional independent replicas of 1 million unique cDNA reads from the same blood draw were analyzed for two donors (one aged 18 to 29 and one aged 80 or older). The donors were divided into four age groups: young (average roughly 15 years), middle-aged (about 40), aged (around 59) and long-lived (around 80). Study-wide conclusions, independent of this receptor: Estimates of total diversity based on one million sequenced T cells were regarded as lower bounds and as underestimates. As age increased, observed TCR beta diversity per million T cells dropped in a roughly linear way, and a significant reduction was already evident by age approximately 40. Because profiling used bulk unsorted PBMCs, naive and antigen-experienced compartments could not be compared conclusively. Compared with the aged group, the long-lived group had more naive CD4+ T cells, fewer expanded clones and increased TCR diversity, suggesting age selection. The CMV infection status of donors was not known, potentially confounding age-related changes in expanded clonotypes. A strong correlation was found between observed TCR beta diversity and the percentage of naive T cells measured by flow cytometry.

The receptor chain draws on TRBV7-9 and TRBJ1-5, with a tentative D gene TRBD1 over 5 matching bases. This TCR derives from a man aged 18-30 years in good health. Sequenced material: blood. The DNA reads as follows: TGTGCCAGCAGCTTCGGCAGGGACAATCAGCCCCAGCATTTT. The translation is CASSFGRDNQPQHF.